This T cell receptor (beta chain) was profiled in a study of CXCR3-negative and CXCR3-positive naive CD8 T cells. The authors prepared UMI-labeled TRB cDNA libraries by 5' RACE. Following a re-call of the 5' RACE reads, TCRdb has one entry per CDR3 protein and lacks DNA. The sample table sets out approximately 66,000 distinct CDR3 sequences. The germline CDR1 and CDR2 sequences are LGHNA and YNFKEQ. The CDR3 spans 12 residues. The sequenced sample consisted of naive CXCR3- CD8+ T cells from blood. Subset: CD45RO-CCR7+CD27+CD95- naive CD8+ T cells lacking CXCR3 (TNR3-). The sequence derives from a human donor in good health. Some clones in this sample may be carry-over from other donors' samples. The chain has TRBV4-2 and TRBJ1-4. CDR3 sequence reads: CASSQGQGPTFF.